The source of this TCR beta chain is a study of T-cell reconstitution after alpha-beta-depleted transplantation in children. This clonotype was seen ten or more times. Antigen specificity is unknown. V gave up 5 bases and J gave up 2 bases, with 10 bases separating them. The CDR3 totals 13 residues. Researchers prepared the TCRbeta library using unique molecular identifiers, the study reports. TCRdb reprocessed the PCR reads with MiXCR, giving one entry per CDR3 protein. This table holds 150,000 to 200,000 distinct CDR3 sequences, 6.3% found once. Study-wide points: The main origin of T-cell counts and diversity one year after transplant was newly produced T cells. The origin of high day-60 TCRbeta diversity in some patients lay in surviving recipient T cells and thymic progenitors. Roughly two months post-transplant, alpha-beta T cells reportedly originated from several hundred graft clones that had expanded.

This sequence was found in a girl under three years old with combined immunodeficiency, due to receive a stem cell transplant. Sample: PBMCs, taken before TCRalphabeta/CD19-depleted stem cell transplant. This chain links TRBV12-3 or TRBV12-4 with TRBJ2-7; D gene unclear. Here the CDR3 reads CASSPIAPYEQYF. CDR3 DNA sequence: TGTGCCAGCAGTCCCATAGCCCCCTACGAGCAGTACTTC.